This TCR beta chain was sequenced in a study of T and B cells in COVID-19 patients. TRB rearrangements were amplified by multiplex PCR with BIOMED2 TRB-A/B primers. TCRdb re-called the multiplex PCR reads through MiXCR, storing one row per CDR3 protein. Among some 5,000 distinct CDR3 sequences listed, 25% to 30% were seen once. Trimming stripped 5 bases from V and 6 bases from J, with 16 bases between. CDR3 size: 15 residues. Germline lookup yields CDR1 SGHTA and CDR2 FQGNSA. This clonotype has a handful of counts. Blood genomic DNA input for TRB amplification was about 220-500 ng. This sequence was found in a human donor with active COVID-19. V gene TRBV7-2 combines with J gene TRBJ2-2; the D gene is possibly TRBD1 (6 bases). The sequencing input was blood. This CDR3 reads CASSQGWEWAGELFF. The CDR3 nucleotides are TGTGCCAGCAGCCAGGGGTGGGAGTGGGCCGGGGAGCTGTTTTTT.